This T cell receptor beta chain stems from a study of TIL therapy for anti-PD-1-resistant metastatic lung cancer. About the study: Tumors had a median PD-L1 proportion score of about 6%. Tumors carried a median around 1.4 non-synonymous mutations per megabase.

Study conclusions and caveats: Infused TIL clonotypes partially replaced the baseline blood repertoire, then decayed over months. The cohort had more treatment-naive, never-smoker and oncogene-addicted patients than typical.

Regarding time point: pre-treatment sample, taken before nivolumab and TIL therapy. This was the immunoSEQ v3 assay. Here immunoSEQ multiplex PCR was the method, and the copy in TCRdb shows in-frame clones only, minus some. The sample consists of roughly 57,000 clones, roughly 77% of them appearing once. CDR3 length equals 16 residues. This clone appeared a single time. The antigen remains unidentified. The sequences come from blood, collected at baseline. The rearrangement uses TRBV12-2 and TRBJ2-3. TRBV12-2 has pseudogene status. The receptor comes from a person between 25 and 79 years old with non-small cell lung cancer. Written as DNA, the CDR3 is TGTGCAAGTCGCTCACATGTACACGGCCGGACAGATACGCAGTATTTT. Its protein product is CASRSHVHGRTDTQYF.